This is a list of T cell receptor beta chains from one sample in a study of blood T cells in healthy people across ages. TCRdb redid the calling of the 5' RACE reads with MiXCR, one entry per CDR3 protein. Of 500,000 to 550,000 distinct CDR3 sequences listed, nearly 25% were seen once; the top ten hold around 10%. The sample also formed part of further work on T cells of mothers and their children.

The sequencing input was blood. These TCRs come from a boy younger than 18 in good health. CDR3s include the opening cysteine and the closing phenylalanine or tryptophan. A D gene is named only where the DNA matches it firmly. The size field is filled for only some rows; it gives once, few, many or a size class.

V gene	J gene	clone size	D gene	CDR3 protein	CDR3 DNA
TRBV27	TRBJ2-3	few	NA	CASSVERGTDTQYF	TGTGCCAGCAGTGTAGAGCGGGGCACAGATACGCAGTATTTT
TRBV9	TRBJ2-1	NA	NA	CASSVGGAAYNEQFF	TGTGCCAGCAGCGTAGGGGGGGCCGCCTACAATGAGCAGTTCTTC
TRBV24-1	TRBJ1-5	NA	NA	CATSSGLSNQPQHF	TGTGCCACCAGTTCGGGATTAAGCAATCAGCCCCAGCATTTT
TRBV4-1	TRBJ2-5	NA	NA	CASSQTGGTSETQYF	TGCGCCAGCAGCCAAACAGGCGGGACCTCGGAGACCCAGTACTTC
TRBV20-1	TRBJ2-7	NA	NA	CSAANPATNPYEQYF	TGCAGCGCCGCAAATCCTGCCACGAACCCCTACGAGCAGTACTTC
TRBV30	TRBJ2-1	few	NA	CAWRDSVEQFF	TGTGCCTGGAGAGACAGCGTTGAGCAGTTCTTC
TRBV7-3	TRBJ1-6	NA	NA	CASSLASAALHF	TGTGCCAGCAGCCTGGCGTCCGCAGCCCTCCACTTT
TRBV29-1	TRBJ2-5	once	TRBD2	CSRPGLAQETQYF	TGCAGCCGGCCAGGACTAGCTCAAGAGACCCAGTACTTC
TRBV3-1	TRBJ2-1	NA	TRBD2	CASSQDPRLAGGPNEQFF	TGTGCCAGCAGCCAAGATCCCCGACTAGCGGGGGGGCCCAATGAGCAGTTCTTC
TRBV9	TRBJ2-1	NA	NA	CASSVRAYPYNEQFF	TGTGCCAGCAGCGTACGGGCGTACCCCTACAATGAGCAGTTCTTC
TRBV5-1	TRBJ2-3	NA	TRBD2	CASSLSTSGGNTDTQYF	TGCGCCAGCAGCTTGTCGACTAGCGGGGGGAACACAGATACGCAGTATTTT
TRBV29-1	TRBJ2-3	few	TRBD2	CSVDQGGSGSGTDTQYF	TGCAGCGTTGACCAGGGGGGTAGCGGGAGTGGCACAGATACGCAGTATTTT
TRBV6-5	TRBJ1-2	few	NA	CASSYSAGLYGYTF	TGTGCCAGCAGTTACTCCGCAGGGCTCTATGGCTACACCTTC
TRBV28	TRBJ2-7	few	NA	CAVTAYYEQYF	TGTGCCGTTACAGCTTACTACGAGCAGTACTTC
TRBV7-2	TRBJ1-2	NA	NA	CASSLVQATYGYTF	TGTGCCAGCAGCTTAGTCCAGGCTACCTATGGCTACACCTTC
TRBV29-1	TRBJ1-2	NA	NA	CSVVKGTGLNYGYTF	TGCAGCGTTGTGAAAGGTACAGGGCTTAACTATGGCTACACCTTC